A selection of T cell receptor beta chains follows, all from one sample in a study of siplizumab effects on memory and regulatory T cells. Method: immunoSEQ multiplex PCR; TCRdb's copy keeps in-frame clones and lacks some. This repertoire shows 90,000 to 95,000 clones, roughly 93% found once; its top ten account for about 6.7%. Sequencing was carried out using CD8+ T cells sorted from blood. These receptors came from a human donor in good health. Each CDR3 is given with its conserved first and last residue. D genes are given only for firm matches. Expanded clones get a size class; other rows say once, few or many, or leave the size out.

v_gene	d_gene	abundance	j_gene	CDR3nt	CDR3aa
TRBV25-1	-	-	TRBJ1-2	TGTGCCAGCTCCCCCGGGACAAACCATGGCTACACCTTC	CASSPGTNHGYTF
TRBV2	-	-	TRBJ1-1	TGTGCCAGCAGGGCTCGGGGGGCTACTGAAGCTTTCTTT	CASRARGATEAFF
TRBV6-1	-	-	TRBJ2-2	TGTGCCAGCAGTGAATACACCGGGGAGCTGTTTTTT	CASSEYTGELFF
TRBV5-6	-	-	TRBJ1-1	TGTGCCAGCAGCTTGGGGCCAGGCAGGGAGGCCACTGAAGCTTTCTTT	CASSLGPGREATEAFF
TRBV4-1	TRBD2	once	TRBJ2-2	TGCGCCAGCAGCCGGGGTAGCGGGACCGGGGAGCTGTTTTTT	CASSRGSGTGELFF
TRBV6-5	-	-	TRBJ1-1	TGTGCCAGCAGCTCAGGGGTAAACACTGAAGCTTTCTTT	CASSSGVNTEAFF
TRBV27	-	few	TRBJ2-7	TGTGCCAGCAGGCTGACCGGGACCGGAGGGGGCGAGCAGTACTTC	CASRLTGTGGGEQYF
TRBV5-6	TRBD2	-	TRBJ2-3	TGTGCCAGCAGCTCCGGGGCCGGGAGGGATACGCAGTATTTT	CASSSGAGRDTQYF
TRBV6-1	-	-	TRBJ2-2	TGTGCCAGCAGTGAATTCGGTGAATTCACCGGGGAGCTGTTTTTT	CASSEFGEFTGELFF
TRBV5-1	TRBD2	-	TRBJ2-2	TGCGCCAGCAGCTCAGCGGGGTCCGGGGAGCTGTTTTTT	CASSSAGSGELFF
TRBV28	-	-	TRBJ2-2	TGTGCCAGCAGTTTATCTGGACCCGGGGAGCTGTTTTTT	CASSLSGPGELFF
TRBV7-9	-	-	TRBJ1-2	TGTGCCAGCACCTACACTGGGGGTAGCGGGACCGATGGCTACACCTTC	CASTYTGGSGTDGYTF
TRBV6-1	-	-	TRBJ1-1	TGTGCCAGCAACCACAACGGGCCCCGAGGGACTGAAGCTTTCTTT	CASNHNGPRGTEAFF
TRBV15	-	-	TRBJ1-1	TGTGCCACCAGCAGAGAGGCAGGAGGAGGGTATGGAACTGAAGCTTTCTTT	CATSREAGGGYGTEAFF
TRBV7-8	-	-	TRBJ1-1	TGTGCCAGCAGCCTCATGAGCACTGAAGCTTTCTTT	CASSLMSTEAFF
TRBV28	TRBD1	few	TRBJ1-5	TGTGCCAGCAGTCCCAAATTGTGGACAGGGTCTCAGCCCCAGCATTTT	CASSPKLWTGSQPQHF
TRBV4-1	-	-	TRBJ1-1	TGCGCCAGCAGCCAAGTAGACACTGAAGCTTTCTTT	CASSQVDTEAFF
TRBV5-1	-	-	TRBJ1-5	TGCGCCAGCAGCTTGGAGGGCCAGGGGCAGCCCCAGCATTTT	CASSLEGQGQPQHF
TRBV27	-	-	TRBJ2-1	TGTGCCAGCAGTTTCACAGTCTACAATGAGCAGTTCTTC	CASSFTVYNEQFF
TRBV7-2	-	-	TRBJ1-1	TGTGCCAGCAGCTTAGTGGGGGGGAACACTGAAGCTTTCTTT	CASSLVGGNTEAFF
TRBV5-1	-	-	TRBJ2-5	TGCGCCAGCAGCTTAGGGGCCCTGGCAGAAGGGAGCGAGACCCAGTACTTC	CASSLGALAEGSETQYF
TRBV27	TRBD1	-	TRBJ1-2	TGTGCCAGCAGGACAGGGAGGAATGGCTACACCTTC	CASRTGRNGYTF
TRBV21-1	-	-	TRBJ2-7	TGTGCCAGCAGACACGAGCAGTACTTC	CASRHEQYF
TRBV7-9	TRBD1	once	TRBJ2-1	TGTGCCAGCAGACAGGGGTCCTACAATGAGCAGTTCTTC	CASRQGSYNEQFF
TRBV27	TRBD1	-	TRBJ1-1	TGTGCCAGCAGTTTATCCTCGACAGGGTTCACTGAAGCTTTCTTT	CASSLSSTGFTEAFF
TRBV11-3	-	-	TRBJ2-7	TGTGCCAGCAGCCCTCCCTGGAAGGTCTACGAGCAGTACTTC	CASSPPWKVYEQYF
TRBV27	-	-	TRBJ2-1	TGTGCCAGCAGTTTCGTGGCCTACAATGAGCAGTTCTTC	CASSFVAYNEQFF
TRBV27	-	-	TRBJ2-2	TGTGCCAGCAGTTGGGGACTGCCCCCCGGGGAGCTGTTTTTT	CASSWGLPPGELFF
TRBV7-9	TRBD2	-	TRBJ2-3	TGTGCCAGCAGCTCGACTAGCGGGGGTAGCACAGATACGCAGTATTTT	CASSSTSGGSTDTQYF
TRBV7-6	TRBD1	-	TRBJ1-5	TGTGCCAGCAGCCCCTCTGGACAGGGCCCGTATAGCAATCAGCCCCAGCATTTT	CASSPSGQGPYSNQPQHF
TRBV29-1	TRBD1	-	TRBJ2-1	TGCAGCGTTGAAACGGGGACAGGGTTCATGTATGAGCAGTTCTTC	CSVETGTGFMYEQFF
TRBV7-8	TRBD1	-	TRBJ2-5	TGTGCCAGCAGCCAGCTGGGGACAGGGGCCCACCAAGAGACCCAGTACTTC	CASSQLGTGAHQETQYF
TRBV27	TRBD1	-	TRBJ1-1	TGTGCCAGCCAGGACAGGGAAGGGCCTGAAGCTTTCTTT	CASQDREGPEAFF
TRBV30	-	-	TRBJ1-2	TGTGCCTGGAGTGTACCATCGACAGCCCTAAGCTATGGCTACACCTTC	CAWSVPSTALSYGYTF
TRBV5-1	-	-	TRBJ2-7	TGCGCCAGCAGCTTGGGGCGCGAGCAGTACTTC	CASSLGREQYF
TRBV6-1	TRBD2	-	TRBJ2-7	TGTGCCAGCAGTGAGGGACTAGCGAGGCACGAGCAGTACTTC	CASSEGLARHEQYF
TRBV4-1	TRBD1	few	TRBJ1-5	TGCGCCAGCAGCCACGTGGGACAGGCTAATCAGCCCCAGCATTTT	CASSHVGQANQPQHF
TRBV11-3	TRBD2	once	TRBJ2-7	TGTGCCAGCAGCCCACCTAGCGGGAGAGACTACGAGCAGTACTTC	CASSPPSGRDYEQYF
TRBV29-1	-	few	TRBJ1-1	TGCAGCGCCCAGGCTTACACTGAAGCTTTCTTT	CSAQAYTEAFF
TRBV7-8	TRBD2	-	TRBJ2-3	TGTGCCAGCAGCTTAACGACTAGCGGCACAGATACGCAGTATTTT	CASSLTTSGTDTQYF
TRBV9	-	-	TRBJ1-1	TGTGCCAGCAGCGCAGCAGGGGCGCGTGCTTGGACTGAAGCTTTCTTT	CASSAAGARAWTEAFF
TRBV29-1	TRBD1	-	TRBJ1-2	TGCACCACTGATGACAGGGGCTATGGCTACACCTTC	CTTDDRGYGYTF